This TCR beta chain comes out of a study of shared clonotypes between healthy human individuals. General study results and limits: Generation probabilities were higher for clonotypes shared across all four sorted-subset donors than for unshared ones. Shared across a few donors were roughly 4.7% of the naive CD4 clonotypes.

The authors' processing: Without quality scores, immunoSEQ junctional reads could not be filtered like full-length reads. Clones were read by immunoSEQ multiplex PCR, and TCRdb kept only the in-frame ones, dropping some. The V and J calls and the clone size are those of that table, but D and trimming were determined from the DNA. The sample lists about 710,000 clones, 72% seen once, with 1.8% in the top ten. Germline-derived CDR1 and CDR2 are MDHEN and SYDVKM. V shed 1 base and J 4 bases; nucleotides not matched to a gene: 9. The CDR3 loop spans 17 amino acids. This clone was seen a single time. What it binds is not known.

The sequenced sample was memory CD4+ T cells sorted from blood. Subset here: CD45RA-negative fraction. The chain joins TRBV28 to TRBJ2-7, with 11 bases identical to TRBD2. The receptor was isolated from a woman in her 30s in good health. CDR3 residues: CASSLSPGTSGKYEQYF. CDR3 nucleotide sequence: TGTGCCAGCAGTTTATCTCCCGGGACTAGCGGCAAATACGAGCAGTACTTC. Supplemented by reference TRBV28 and TRBJ2-7, the full variable domain reads DVKVTQSSRYLVKRTGEKVFLECVQDMDHENMFWYRQDPGLGLRLIYFSYDVKMKEKGDIPEGYSVSREKKERFSLILESASTNQTSMYLCASSLSPGTSGKYEQYFGPGTRLTVT.